The TCR beta chain described here comes from a study of blood T cell repertoires in COVID-19. Study at large: PBMCs, B-cell-depleted T cells, or T cells provided the cDNA or gDNA that made up the material.

This CDR3 is 16 amino acids long. Germline-derived CDR1 and CDR2 are LGHDT and YNNKEL (reference sequence). V dropped 5 bases and J dropped 2; count of bases not matched to a gene: 11. Sequenced by immunoSEQ multiplex PCR; TCRdb stores in-frame clones only, minus some. This sample yields 150,000 or so clones, of which 85% are seen a single time; approximately 3.3% belongs to the top ten. The receptor comes from a human donor with acute or convalescent COVID-19. The donor label of this sample is uncertain. The chain has TRBV3-1 (or the pseudogene TRBV3-2) and TRBJ2-7; 8 positions agree with TRBD1. Sequenced sample: peripheral blood. Written as DNA, the CDR3 is TGTGCCAGCAGCTACAGGAACGACAGGGGAGCCTACGAGCAGTACTTC. Amino acid sequence: CASSYRNDRGAYEQYF.